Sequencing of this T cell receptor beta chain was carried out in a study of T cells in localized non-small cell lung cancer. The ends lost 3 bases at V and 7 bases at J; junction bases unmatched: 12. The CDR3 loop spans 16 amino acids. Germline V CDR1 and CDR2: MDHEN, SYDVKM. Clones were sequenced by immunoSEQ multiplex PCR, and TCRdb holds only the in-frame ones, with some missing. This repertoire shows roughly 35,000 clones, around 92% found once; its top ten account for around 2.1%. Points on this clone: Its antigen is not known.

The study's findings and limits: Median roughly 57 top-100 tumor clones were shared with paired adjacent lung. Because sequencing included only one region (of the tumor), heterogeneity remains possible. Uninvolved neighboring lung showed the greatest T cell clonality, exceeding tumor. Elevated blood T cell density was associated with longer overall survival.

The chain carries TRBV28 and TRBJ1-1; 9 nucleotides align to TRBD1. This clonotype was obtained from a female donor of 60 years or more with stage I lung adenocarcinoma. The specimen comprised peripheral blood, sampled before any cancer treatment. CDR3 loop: CASSLSSGTGSSEAFF. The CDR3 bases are TGTGCCAGCAGTTTGTCGTCTGGGACAGGGTCTAGTGAAGCTTTCTTT.